This entry is about one T cell receptor (beta chain). Its antigen is not known. The data derive from a study of cytomegalovirus exposure and HLA in healthy donors. General study findings and limits: A later analysis showed TCR association rates differing by HLA locus, peaking at DRB1 and lowest at HLA-C.

Primers for the PCR totalled 60 Vbeta and 13 Jbeta. TCRdb keeps only in-frame clones here, not all; method: immunoSEQ multiplex PCR. Of roughly 190,000 clones detected, around 79% appear once; the ten largest clones hold more than 1.5%. The donors comprised healthy bone marrow donors. Looked up from germline, CDR1 is SGHAT and CDR2 is FQNNGV. The V end was cut by 6 bases, the J end by 5 bases, with 19 bases between. The CDR3 spans 15 residues. The rearrangement links TRBV11-2 to TRBJ1-1; D perhaps matches TRBD1 (6 bases). Specimen: PBMCs. The TCR comes from a woman aged 45-59 years in good health and CMV-seronegative. In DNA form, the CDR3 reads TGTGCCAGCAGTTCCCCAGCACAGGGAAGGACTGAAGCTTTCTTT. Its translation is CASSSPAQGRTEAFF.